This paragraph reports one T cell receptor beta chain. Its target is unknown. This sample is part of a study of a mutant IDH1 vaccine in newly diagnosed glioma. Background on the study: Radiotherapy alone preceded vaccination by 4-6 weeks; alternatively, vaccination started with temozolomide cycles. Study-level points and caveats: Seemingly, top peripheral T cell clonotype changes bore no relation to pseudoprogression.

Time point specified: week 35, safety follow-up. Each dose delivered 300 ug of mutant IDH1 20-mer peptide subcutaneously with imiquimod. Sequenced by immunoSEQ multiplex PCR; TCRdb stores in-frame clones only, minus some. The table shows tens of thousands of clones, with 83% occurring only once. The CDR3 runs to 13 residues. Germline V gene data show CDR1 as SGHRS and CDR2 as YFSETQ. J gave up 4 bases and V 1 base, and 0 bases lay outside the gene matches. The input for sequencing was PBMCs, taken from a glioma patient whose treatment included an IDH1 peptide vaccine. The sequence derives from a woman aged 50 to 65 with glioma. The V gene is TRBV5-1, the J gene TRBJ1-1, with TRBD1 matching over 8 bases. DNA for the CDR3: TGCGCCAGCAGCTTGACAGGGGGCACTGAAGCTTTCTTT. Protein sequence: CASSLTGGTEAFF.